The 10 T cell receptor beta chains below were found in one sample sequenced in a study of beta chain features in type 1 diabetes. The sequenced template was cDNA made from the entire isolated RNA. Using immunoSEQ multiplex PCR, the repertoire was profiled, and TCRdb retains in-frame clones only, with some absent. The sample yields nearly 700,000 clones, 13% seen once. No antigen is known for these receptors. Findings of the study overall: Shortening that was moderate but significant affected the TCRB CDR3s of Type 1 diabetes patients in all four CD4+ subsets.

The specimen sequenced was naive CD4+ T cells from blood. The receptor set was obtained from a man between 18 and 29 years old with type 1 diabetes.

This chain uses TRBV6-1 with TRBJ2-5, with D perhaps TRBD1 (5 bases). CDR1 is MNHNS, CDR2 SASEGT, per germline. The CDR3 is made up of 13 amino acids. The V and J ends lost 4 bases and 3 bases respectively, with 9 bases between them. The CDR3: CASSVGREETQYF. The CDR3 nucleotides are TGTGCCAGCAGTGTCGGCAGGGAAGAGACCCAGTACTTC.

About this clone itself: This sample also contains other DNA sequences that code for the same CDR3. The chain combines TRBV11-2 with TRBJ2-2, with 7 bases that match TRBD1. Germline CDR1 is SGHAT and CDR2 is FQNNGV. The CDR3 has 17 amino acids. Germline trimming cut 5 bases from V and 3 bases from J; bases unmatched to any gene: 12. The chain's CDR3 is CASSTGARLGDTGELFF. CDR3 coding DNA: TGTGCCAGCAGCACAGGGGCTCGGCTGGGGGACACCGGGGAGCTGTTTTTT.

CDR3 amino acids: CASSPGTAGTLLSYEQYF. CDR3 DNA: TGTGCCAGCAGCCCTGGAACAGCCGGGACCCTGCTTTCCTACGAGCAGTACTTC. V and J are TRBV5-4 and TRBJ2-7; possibly TRBD1 or TRBD2 for D (5 bases each). Looked up from germline, CDR1 is SGHNT and CDR2 is YYREEE (reference sequence). V lost 4 bases to trimming and J lost 1 base, with 24 bases between them. The CDR3 totals 18 residues.

Only a few counts were recorded for this clone. This chain joins TRBV5-1 and TRBJ1-4; 7 nucleotides line up with TRBD1. The J segment lost 5 bases and the V segment lost 3 bases, leaving 1 base of the junction unmatched. The CDR3 consists of 13 residues. Germline CDR1 is SGHRS and CDR2 is YFSETQ. CDR3 bases: TGCGCCAGCAGCTCGGGACAGAATGAAAAACTGTTTTTT. It translates to CASSSGQNEKLFF.

This clone was observed a few times. The chain joins TRBV6-5 to TRBJ2-5; 11 nucleotides agree with TRBD2. The CDR3 contains 15 residues. The junction had 6 bases not matched to a gene; V was cut back by 4 bases and J by 5 bases. Germline values: CDR1 MNHEY, CDR2 SVGAGI. The CDR3 sequence: CASSSLTSGEETQYF. The CDR3 DNA reads as TGTGCCAGCAGTTCATTGACTAGCGGGGAGGAGACCCAGTACTTC.

J is TRBJ1-4 and V is TRBV19, with unresolved D. The CDR3 has 13 amino acids. Trimming took off 6 bases at V and 7 bases at J, with 12 bases between the two ends. Germline loops: CDR1 LNHDA, CDR2 SQIVND (reference sequence). The CDR3 here is CASRSPLSEKLFF. CDR3 DNA sequence: TGTGCCAGTAGATCCCCTTTAAGTGAAAAACTGTTTTTT. The complete variable domain, with remaining parts taken from reference TRBV19 and TRBJ1-4, reads DGGITQSPKYLFRKEGQNVTLSCEQNLNHDAMYWYRQDPGQGLRLIYYSQIVNDFQKGDIAEGYSVSREKKESFPLTVTSAQKNPTAFYLCASRSPLSEKLFFGSGTQLSVL.

CDR3 in amino acids: CASSEHQGKNTEAFF. The CDR3 DNA sequence: TGTGCCAGCAGTGAACACCAGGGGAAGAACACTGAAGCTTTCTTT. This chain uses TRBV25-1 with TRBJ1-1; D is possibly TRBD1 (6 bases). With 2 bases removed from V and 1 base from J, the gap between germline ends came to 11 bases. Germline CDR1 reads MGHDK; CDR2 reads SYGVNS. The CDR3 is made up of 15 amino acids.

The chain has TRBV4-1 and TRBJ1-1; D is unclear. This CDR3 spans 14 amino acids. Trimming took 1 base from V and 3 from J, leaving 9 bases between them. Germline values: CDR1 MGHRA, CDR2 YSYEKL. The CDR3: CASSQVSGDTEAFF. CDR3 nucleotide sequence: TGCGCCAGCAGCCAAGTGTCCGGGGACACTGAAGCTTTCTTT.

In the case of this clone: The sample carries other DNA sequences with the same CDR3. The chain carries TRBV19 and TRBJ1-1; D not resolved. Germline V gene data show CDR1 as LNHDA and CDR2 as SQIVND (reference sequence). This CDR3 region has 11 residues. With 2 bases removed from V and 5 bases from J, the gap between germline ends came to 3 bases. As DNA, the CDR3 is TGTGCCAGTAGTATATTTACTGAAGCTTTCTTT. Its protein product is CASSIFTEAFF.

This sequence joins TRBV30 and TRBJ2-7, with a tentative D call TRBD2 (5 bases). The CDR3 extends over 14 amino acids. Germline CDR1 and CDR2: GTSNPN and SVGIG (reference sequence). V was pared by 0 bases and J by 6 bases, with 15 bases between. CDR3 residues: CAWSVLDGALEQYF. The CDR3 DNA reads as TGTGCCTGGAGTGTACTAGACGGAGCGCTCGAGCAGTACTTC.